This TCR beta chain was profiled in a study of shared clonotypes between healthy human individuals. Regarding the study as a whole: Sampling used blood alone; tissue repertoires probably differ.

After removal of 4 bases from V and 5 bases from J, the junction contained 4 bases not matched to a gene. Germline CDR1 is SGHTA and CDR2 is FQGTGA. The CDR3 runs 14 residues. As concerns this clone: Its antigen is unidentified.

Deep was the level used in running the assay. In the authors' methods: Junction-only sequences produced by ImmunoSEQ had no quality scores, so filtering differed. Clones were read by immunoSEQ multiplex PCR, and TCRdb kept only the in-frame ones, dropping some. That table furnishes V, J and clone size, whereas the DNA furnished D and trimming. The table lists about 660,000 clones, less than 85% of them singletons. Memory CD4+ cells were the fraction left after CD45RA+ naive selection. V and J are TRBV7-3 and TRBJ2-5; 10 positions agree with TRBD1. This receptor was obtained from a woman in her thirties in good health. The sequencing input was memory CD4+ T cells sorted from blood. Subset here: CD45RA-negative fraction. DNA of the CDR3: TGTGCCAGCAGCTCGACAGGGGGCGGTGAGACCCAGTACTTC. Its protein product is CASSSTGGGETQYF.